This TCR beta chain is from a study of human T cells and chemical hapten exposure. MiXCR, applied by TCRdb to the RACE reads, yields one record per CDR3 protein. The repertoire holds approximately 400,000 distinct CDR3 sequences, with about 4.8% as singletons. Documented time point: patch test 1, 2 weeks after DPC sensitization. The sample's treatment: therapeutic diphenylcyclopropenone sensitization with weekly scalp DPC. CDR1 and CDR2 from the germline V gene are SEHNR and FQNEAQ (reference sequence). This CDR3 is built from 14 residues. Trimming cost V 5 bases and J 1 base, with 11 bases left between them. In this sample, this clonotype turned up many times.

The V and J genes are TRBV7-9 and TRBJ2-5; D unresolved. Sequenced material: whole blood, taken in connection with sensitization to the hapten diphenylcyclopropenone (DPC). The TCR comes from a woman aged 45-60 years with alopecia areata. Some clones in this sample may be carry-over from other donors' samples. This CDR3 reads CASSVHGSQETQYF. CDR3 sequence (DNA): TGTGCCAGCAGCGTACACGGCTCCCAAGAGACCCAGTACTTC.